The clone carrying this TCR beta chain was counted once. The antigen is not known. V gave up 3 bases and J gave up 4 bases, with 15 bases separating them. The CDR3 spans 15 residues. Germline V gene lookup returns CDR1 SGHTA and CDR2 FQGNSA. MiXCR, run by TCRdb on the reads, gives a single entry per CDR3 protein. The profile shows around 62,000 distinct CDR3 sequences, around 63% of them singletons. These data belong to a study of type 1 regulatory T cells. As for the study in general: This in vitro CD4 product, T-allo10, is enriched for Tr1 cells and alloantigen-specific.

Graft donor-derived T-allo10 cells were described as host-alloantigen-specific, anergic, and alloantigen-specifically suppressive. The sample was cultured T cells, either the whole culture or a sorted T cell fraction (not recorded which). Regarding subset: Tr1-enriched cell product generated in vitro against host alloantigens. The receptor comes from a human donor in good health. The V and J genes are TRBV7-2 and TRBJ1-1, with D perhaps TRBD1 (5 bases). CDR3: CASSFGGLVRTEAFF. The CDR3 DNA is TGTGCCAGCAGCTTCGGGGGTCTGGTGCGCACTGAAGCTTTCTTT.